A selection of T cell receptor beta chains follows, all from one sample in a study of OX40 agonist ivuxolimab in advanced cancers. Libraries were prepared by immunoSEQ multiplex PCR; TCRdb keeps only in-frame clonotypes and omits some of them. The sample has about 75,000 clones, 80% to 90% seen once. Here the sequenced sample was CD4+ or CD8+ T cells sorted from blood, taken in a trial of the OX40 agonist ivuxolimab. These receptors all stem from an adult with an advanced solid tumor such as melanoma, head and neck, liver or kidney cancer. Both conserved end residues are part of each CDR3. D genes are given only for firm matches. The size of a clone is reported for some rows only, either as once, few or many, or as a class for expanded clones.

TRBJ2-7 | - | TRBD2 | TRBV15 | CATSNGLAGGPYEQYF | TGTGCCACCAGCAATGGACTAGCGGGAGGGCCCTACGAGCAGTACTTC
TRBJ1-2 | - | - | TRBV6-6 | CASSYSEGYSGYTF | TGTGCCAGCAGTTACTCAGAAGGTTATTCGGGCTACACCTTC
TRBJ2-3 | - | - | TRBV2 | CASIPLQGNTDTQYF | TGTGCCAGCATCCCCTTACAGGGAAACACAGATACGCAGTATTTT
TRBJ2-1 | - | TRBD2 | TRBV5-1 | CASSPGRGLAGPYNEQFF | TGCGCCAGCAGCCCGGGGCGGGGGCTAGCGGGCCCCTACAATGAGCAGTTCTTC
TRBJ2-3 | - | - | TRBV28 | CASSFPSTDTQYF | TGTGCCAGCAGTTTTCCTAGCACAGATACGCAGTATTTT
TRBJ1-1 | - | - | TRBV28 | CATRPYMVKEAFF | TGTGCCACCCGTCCCTACATGGTTAAGGAAGCTTTCTTT
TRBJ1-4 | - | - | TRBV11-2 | CASRDMREKLFF | TGTGCCAGCAGGGACATGAGGGAAAAACTGTTTTTT
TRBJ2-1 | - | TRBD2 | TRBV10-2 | CASSEGSLAGGYNEQFF | TGCGCCAGCAGTGAGGGGAGTCTAGCGGGAGGTTACAATGAGCAGTTCTTC
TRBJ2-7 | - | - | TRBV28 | CASSRGASYEQYF | TGTGCCAGCAGCCGGGGGGCATCCTACGAGCAGTACTTC
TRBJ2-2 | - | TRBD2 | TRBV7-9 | CASSSTSTSGNTGELFF | TGTGCCAGCAGCTCCACGTCTACTAGCGGAAACACCGGGGAGCTGTTTTTT
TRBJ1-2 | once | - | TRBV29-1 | CSVGSGTHGYTF | TGCAGCGTTGGATCTGGGACCCATGGCTACACCTTC
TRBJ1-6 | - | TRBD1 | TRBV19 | CASSIRDRDSPLHF | TGTGCCAGTAGTATCCGGGACAGGGATTCACCCCTCCACTTT
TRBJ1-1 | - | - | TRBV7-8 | CASSPDQSTEAFF | TGTGCCAGCAGCCCAGACCAGTCCACTGAAGCTTTCTTT
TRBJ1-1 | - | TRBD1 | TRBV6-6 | CASSYGRGSSGTEAFF | TGTGCCAGCAGTTATGGCAGGGGGTCTTCGGGGACTGAAGCTTTCTTT
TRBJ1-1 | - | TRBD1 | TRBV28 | CASSMGQPNTEAFF | TGTGCCAGCAGTATGGGACAGCCGAACACTGAAGCTTTCTTT
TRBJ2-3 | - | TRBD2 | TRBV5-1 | CASKVKRENPTDTQYF | TGCGCCAGCAAGGTCAAGCGGGAGAACCCCACAGATACGCAGTATTTT
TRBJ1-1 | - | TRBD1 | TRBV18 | CASSLDREVAFF | TGTGCCAGCTCACTTGACAGGGAGGTAGCTTTCTTT
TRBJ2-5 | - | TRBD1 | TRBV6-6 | CASSAGDRGGETQYF | TGTGCCAGCAGCGCCGGGGACAGGGGGGGGGAGACCCAGTACTTC
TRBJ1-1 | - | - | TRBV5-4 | CASSPGGGWAGLNTEAFF | TGTGCCAGCAGCCCGGGGGGGGGATGGGCAGGTTTGAACACTGAAGCTTTCTTT
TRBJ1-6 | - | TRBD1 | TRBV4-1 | CASSLTGQGINSPLHF | TGCGCCAGCAGCCTTACCGGACAGGGCATTAATTCACCCCTCCACTTT
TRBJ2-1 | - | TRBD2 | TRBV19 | CASSIWTSTGEQFF | TGTGCCAGTAGTATTTGGACTAGCACAGGTGAGCAGTTCTTC
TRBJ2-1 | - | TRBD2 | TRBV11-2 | CASSQRLAGGTFGGEQFF | TGTGCCAGCAGCCAGAGACTAGCGGGAGGTACGTTTGGAGGTGAGCAGTTCTTC
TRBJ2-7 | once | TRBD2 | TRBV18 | CASSPTPAGGAHEQYF | TGTGCCAGCTCACCCACTCCAGCGGGAGGGGCCCACGAGCAGTACTTC
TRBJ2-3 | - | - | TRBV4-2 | CASSQVVGTDTQYF | TGTGCCAGCAGCCAAGTGGTGGGCACAGATACGCAGTATTTT
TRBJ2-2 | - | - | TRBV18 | CASSPPGTRGELFF | TGTGCCAGCTCACCACCGGGAACTAGAGGGGAGCTGTTTTTT
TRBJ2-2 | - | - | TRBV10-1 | CASSVDGGETGELFF | TGCGCCAGCAGTGTGGACGGAGGGGAGACCGGGGAGCTGTTTTTT
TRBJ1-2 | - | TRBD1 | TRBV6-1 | CASRRAAGTGSGYTF | TGTGCCAGCAGGAGAGCAGCCGGGACAGGAAGTGGCTACACCTTC
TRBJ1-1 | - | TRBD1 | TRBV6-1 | CASSEPHRGRYSEAFF | TGTGCCAGCAGTGAACCGCACAGGGGGCGATATTCGGAAGCTTTCTTT
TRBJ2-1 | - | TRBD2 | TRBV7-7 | CASSRLAGEGGEQFF | TGTGCTAGCAGCAGACTAGCGGGAGAAGGTGGTGAGCAGTTCTTC
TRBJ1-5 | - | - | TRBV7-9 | CASSVDGNQPQHF | TGTGCCAGCAGCGTCGACGGCAATCAGCCCCAGCATTTT
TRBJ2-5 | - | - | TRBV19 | CASSILGTGETQYF | TGTGCCAGTAGTATTCTCGGGACTGGAGAGACCCAGTACTTC
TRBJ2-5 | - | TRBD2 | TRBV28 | CASSPISGRTTSQETQYF | TGTGCCAGCAGCCCAATTAGCGGGAGGACTACCTCCCAAGAGACCCAGTACTTC
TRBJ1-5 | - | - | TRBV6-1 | CASSGGQSNQPQHF | TGTGCCAGCAGTGGAGGACAGAGCAATCAGCCCCAGCATTTT
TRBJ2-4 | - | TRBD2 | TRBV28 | CASSLSIAGGPELIQYF | TGTGCCAGCAGTTTAAGTATAGCGGGAGGGCCTGAGCTCATTCAGTACTTC
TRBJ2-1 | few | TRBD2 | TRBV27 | CASSRRTSGSTSSYNEQFF | TGTGCCAGCAGTCGACGGACTAGCGGGAGTACCAGCTCCTACAATGAGCAGTTCTTC
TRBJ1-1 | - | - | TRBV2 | CASSEFPSNTEAFF | TGTGCCAGCAGTGAATTCCCTTCGAACACTGAAGCTTTCTTT
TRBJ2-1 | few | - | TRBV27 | CASSKMTTDNEQFF | TGTGCCAGCAGCAAGATGACTACCGACAATGAGCAGTTCTTC
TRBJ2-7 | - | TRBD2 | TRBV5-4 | CASSTGTSYEQYF | TGTGCCAGCAGTACCGGGACTAGCTACGAGCAGTACTTC
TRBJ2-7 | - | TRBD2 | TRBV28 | CASSLPSSGRAEQYF | TGTGCCAGCAGTTTACCATCTAGCGGGAGGGCCGAGCAGTACTTC
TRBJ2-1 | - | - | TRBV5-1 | CASSLTHGANNEQFF | TGCGCCAGCAGCTTGACCCATGGGGCAAACAATGAGCAGTTCTTC
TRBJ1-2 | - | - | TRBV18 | CASSPIQTVYGYTF | TGTGCCAGCTCACCAATTCAAACAGTATATGGCTACACCTTC
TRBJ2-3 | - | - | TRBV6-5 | CASSYGGIVGTDTQYF | TGTGCCAGCAGTTACGGAGGGATTGTTGGCACAGATACGCAGTATTTT
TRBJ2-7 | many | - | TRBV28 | CASSTQWGAYEQYF | TGTGCCAGCAGTACCCAATGGGGAGCCTACGAGCAGTACTTC
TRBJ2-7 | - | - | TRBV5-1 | CASSLAPQISYEQYF | TGCGCCAGCAGCTTGGCCCCGCAAATCTCCTACGAGCAGTACTTC
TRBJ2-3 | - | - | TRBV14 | CASIYSGPGTVCTDTQYF | TGTGCCAGCATCTACAGTGGTCCCGGGACTGTATGCACAGATACGCAGTATTTT
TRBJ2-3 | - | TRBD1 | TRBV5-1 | CASRAGTGQTDTQYF | TGCGCCAGCAGGGCCGGGACAGGGCAGACAGATACGCAGTATTTT
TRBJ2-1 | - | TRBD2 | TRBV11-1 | CASSFTSGRANEQFF | TGTGCCAGCAGCTTTACTAGCGGGAGGGCCAATGAGCAGTTCTTC
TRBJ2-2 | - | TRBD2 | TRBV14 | CASSHLTSVRYTGELFF | TGTGCCAGCAGCCATTTGACTAGCGTACGTTACACCGGGGAGCTGTTTTTT
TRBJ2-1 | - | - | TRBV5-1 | CASSLNLNNEQFF | TGCGCCAGCAGCTTGAACCTTAACAATGAGCAGTTCTTC